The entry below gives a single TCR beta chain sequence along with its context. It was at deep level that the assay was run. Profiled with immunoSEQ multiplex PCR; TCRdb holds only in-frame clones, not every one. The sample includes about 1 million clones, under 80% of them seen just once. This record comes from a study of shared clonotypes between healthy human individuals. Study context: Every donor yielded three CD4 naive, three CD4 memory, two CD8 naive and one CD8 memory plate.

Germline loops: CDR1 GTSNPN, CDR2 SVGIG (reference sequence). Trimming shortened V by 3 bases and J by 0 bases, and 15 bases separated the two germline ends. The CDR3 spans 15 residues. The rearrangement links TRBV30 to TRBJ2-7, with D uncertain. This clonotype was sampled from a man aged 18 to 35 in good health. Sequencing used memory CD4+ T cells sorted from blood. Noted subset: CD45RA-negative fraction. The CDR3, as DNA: TGTGCCTGGAGCGAACTCCGAGTGAGCTCCTACGAGCAGTACTTC. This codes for CAWSELRVSSYEQYF.